Listed here are 21 T cell receptor beta chains from one sample, sequenced in a study of T cells after posttransplantation cyclophosphamide. TCRdb's table, derived via immunoSEQ multiplex PCR, lists solely in-frame clones and lacks some. The specimen gives some 38,000 clones without singletons; the ten biggest hold approximately 2.4%. The specimen sequenced was PBMCs. All receptors come from a man between 50 and 59 years old in good health, CMV-negative, and a related stem cell transplant donor.

The chain is built from TRBV6-5 and TRBJ2-5, with 7 bases fitting TRBD1. TRBJ2-7 matches the DNA end more closely, so the J call is doubtful. CDR1 and CDR2 from the germline V gene are MNHEY and SVGAGI. CDR3 length equals 14 residues. CDR3 protein: CASSQQGSSYEQYF. The CDR3, as DNA: TGTGCCAGCAGCCAACAGGGGAGCTCCTACGAGCAGTACTTC.

This clone occurred many times. V gene TRBV19 combines with J gene TRBJ2-7; TRBD2 matches 7 bases. The germline V gene has CDR1 LNHDA and CDR2 SQIVND (reference sequence). The junction had 5 bases not matched to a gene; V was cut back by 3 bases and J by 0 bases. The CDR3 contains 15 residues. CDR3 residues: CASSISSGVSYEQYF. In DNA, the CDR3 is TGTGCCAGTAGTATTTCCAGCGGGGTCTCCTACGAGCAGTACTTC.

This clone was observed at least ten times. The V gene is TRBV29-1, the J gene TRBJ2-3; D perhaps matches TRBD2 (6 bases). CDR3 length: 15 amino acids. The V end lost 8 bases, the J end lost 7 bases, and 25 bases lay between the germline ends. Germline V lookup: CDR1 SQVTM, CDR2 ANQGSEA. CDR3 loop: CSPFGPGELGYTQYF. The CDR3 region has the DNA TGCAGCCCCTTTGGCCCGGGGGAGTTGGGTTATACGCAGTATTTT.

This clone was recorded at least ten times. This sequence joins TRBV11-3 and TRBJ2-7, with 7 bases identical to TRBD1. The CDR3 consists of 14 residues. The ends lost 5 bases at V and 3 bases at J; junction bases unmatched: 7. Germline values: CDR1 SGHNT, CDR2 YENEEA. CDR3 coding DNA: TGTGCCAGCAGCCAGAGACAGGGTAACTACGAGCAGTACTTC. This sequence encodes CASSQRQGNYEQYF.

This clone has a count of ten or more. The gene calls are TRBV7-6 and TRBJ1-5, with D possibly TRBD1 on 6 matching bases. The CDR3 consists of 13 residues. V was clipped by 5 bases and J by 3 bases, with 8 bases between them. The germline gives CDR1 SGHVS, CDR2 FNYEAQ. The CDR3 bases are TGTGCCAGCAGCAGGGACAACAATCAGCCCCAGCATTTT. Amino acids: CASSRDNNQPQHF.

This clone was seen many times. The chain carries TRBV27 and TRBJ2-7; possible D gene TRBD2, 5 bases. This CDR3 is built from 13 residues. V lost 3 bases and J 3 bases, leaving 9 bases between the germline ends. Germline CDR1 reads MNHEY; CDR2 reads SMNVEV (reference sequence). The CDR3 loop reads CASSFRGLYEQYF. The DNA for the CDR3 is TGTGCCAGCAGTTTCCGGGGTCTCTACGAGCAGTACTTC.

This clone was detected many times. For the CDR3, the DNA is TGTGCCAGCCTCGACAGGGACACGGCTACGCAGTATTTT. Its protein product is CASLDRDTATQYF. This rearrangement joins TRBV27 to TRBJ2-3; 7 nucleotides line up with TRBD1. Germline CDR1 and CDR2: MNHEY and SMNVEV (reference sequence). The CDR3 covers 13 residues. V shed 8 bases and J 8 bases; nucleotides not matched to a gene: 10.

This clone was detected ten times or more. This rearrangement joins TRBV19 to TRBJ2-1, with D unclear. This CDR3 has 13 residues. Between the trimmed V and J ends, which lost 7 bases and 10 bases, there was a span of 17 bases. Germline V gene sequence: CDR1 LNHDA, CDR2 SQIVND (reference sequence). The CDR3 bases are TGTGCCAGTACCTTTGGCCCCTCATGGGAGCAGTTCTTC. It codes for CASTFGPSWEQFF.

V usage is TRBV7-6 and J usage is TRBJ2-5; D may be TRBD2 (7 bases). The CDR3 totals 16 residues. Trimming removed 1 base from V and 4 bases from J, with 16 bases in between. Germline CDR1 SGHVS, CDR2 FNYEAQ. DNA of the CDR3: TGTGCCAGCAGCTTAGGAGGGGGGGGGAGTGGAGAGACCCAGTACTTC. Translation: CASSLGGGGSGETQYF.

This clone appeared many times. The chain couples TRBV28 to TRBJ1-4; 7 bases are a match to TRBD1. Germline values: CDR1 MDHEN, CDR2 SYDVKM. After removal of 4 bases from V and 13 bases from J, the junction contained 6 bases not matched to a gene. The CDR3 is 12 amino acids. The CDR3 here is CASSSDRERLFF. The DNA of the CDR3 is TGTGCCAGCAGTTCCGACAGGGAGCGACTGTTTTTT. Based on the CDR3 plus reference TRBV28 and TRBJ1-4, the full variable domain is DVKVTQSSRYLVKRTGEKVFLECVQDMDHENMFWYRQDPGLGLRLIYFSYDVKMKEKGDIPEGYSVSREKKERFSLILESASTNQTSMYLCASSSDRERLFFGSGTQLSVL.

In its sample, this clone was seen a few times. This chain links TRBV21-1 with TRBJ1-5; the table's D call, TRBD1, was not checked against the DNA. TRBV21-1 is marked as a pseudogene. This CDR3 spans 20 amino acids. The CDR3 region has the DNA TGTGCCAGCAGCCCCCTAAAGGTTTCGGCAGGGGGCATGGTCGATCAGCCCCAGCATTTT. Protein: CASSPLKVSAGGMVDQPQHF.

This clone was detected many times. The gene calls are TRBV4-3 and TRBJ2-1; D may be TRBD2 (5 bases). V gave up 0 bases and J gave up 0 bases, with 9 bases separating them. Germline V CDR1 and CDR2: LGHNA, YSLEER. CDR3 length: 16 residues. Written as DNA, the CDR3 is TGCGCCAGCAGCCAAGACTTACTAGACTCCTACAATGAGCAGTTCTTC. This codes for CASSQDLLDSYNEQFF.

Ten or more counts support this clone. The chain combines TRBV14 with TRBJ2-7, with 9 bases aligning to TRBD1. CDR3 length: 13 amino acids. V was pared by 7 bases and J by 7 bases, with 8 bases of the junction left unmatched. The germline V gene has CDR1 SGHDN and CDR2 FVKESK. The CDR3 bases are TGTGCCAGCAACAGGGGGACAGGGCGAGAGCAGTACTTC. It encodes CASNRGTGREQYF.

This clone showed up many times. The J gene is TRBJ2-7, the V gene TRBV11-2; 11 bases line up with TRBD2. Germline V gene sequence: CDR1 SGHAT, CDR2 FQNNGV. Trimming removed 5 bases from V and 6 bases from J; junction bases left unmatched: 12. The CDR3 length is 16 residues. Here the CDR3 reads CASSATLAGARGEQYF. For the CDR3, the DNA is TGTGCCAGCAGCGCCACACTAGCGGGAGCTCGGGGCGAGCAGTACTTC.

Many counts were recorded for this clone. This chain connects TRBV7-9 to TRBJ2-3, with D perhaps matching TRBD2 (5 bases). The CDR3 covers 15 residues. V lost 1 base to trimming and J lost 2 bases, with 10 bases between them. The germline gives CDR1 SEHNR, CDR2 FQNEAQ (reference sequence). CDR3 DNA sequence: TGTGCCAGCAGCTTAGGGCGGGCCGACACAGATACGCAGTATTTT. Its translation: CASSLGRADTDTQYF.

Ten or more counts support this clone. J is TRBJ2-3 and V is TRBV15, with 7 bases matching TRBD2. V was clipped by 0 bases and J by 0 bases; unmatched bases: 6. The CDR3 has 17 amino acids. Germline lookup yields CDR1 LNHNV and CDR2 YYDKDF (reference sequence). The CDR3 DNA follows: TGTGCCACCAGCAGAGATAACGGAGCGGGGAGCACAGATACGCAGTATTTT. Its translation is CATSRDNGAGSTDTQYF.

The table lists this clone with many counts. The chain employs TRBV2 and TRBJ2-2; TRBD2 matches at 7 bases. The J segment lost 6 bases and the V segment lost 3 bases, leaving 13 bases of the junction unmatched. This CDR3 spans 17 amino acids. Germline-derived CDR1 and CDR2 are SNHLY and FYNNEI. CDR3 in amino acids: CASSDLPGIGGAGELFF. Written as DNA, the CDR3 is TGTGCCAGCAGTGATTTACCGGGCATTGGGGGGGCCGGGGAGCTGTTTTTT.

This clone has ten or more counts. This rearrangement joins TRBV6-1 to TRBJ1-5; a possible D gene is TRBD1 (6 bases). The V end lost 10 bases, the J end lost 0 bases, and 16 bases lay between the germline ends. Germline CDR1 MNHNS, CDR2 SASEGT. This CDR3 region has 15 residues. CDR3 in DNA: TGTGCCACCACCAGGGGTCCGAATAGCAATCAGCCCCAGCATTTT. Encoded protein: CATTRGPNSNQPQHF.

Concerning this clone itself: This sample also contains other DNA sequences that code for the same CDR3. V is TRBV7-2 and J is TRBJ2-7; TRBD1 matches at 10 bases. Trimming at V came to 6 bases and at J to 6 bases, leaving 8 bases not matched to a gene. The CDR3 is 14 amino acids. The germline gives CDR1 SGHTA, CDR2 FQGNSA. In DNA, the CDR3 is TGTGCCAGCAGTAATACCGGGACAGGGGTCGAGCAGTACTTC. Its protein product is CASSNTGTGVEQYF. Full variable domain (remainder filled in from reference TRBV7-2 and TRBJ2-7): GAGVSQSPSNKVTEKGKDVELRCDPISGHTALYWYRQSLGQGLEFLIYFQGNSAPDKSGLPSDRFSAERTGGSVSTLTIQRTQQEDSAVYLCASSNTGTGVEQYFGPGTRLTVT.

This clone was seen ten or more times. The CDR3 DNA sequence: TGTGCCAGCAGCCGGGGGGGACCCTACAATGAGCAGTTCTTC. Amino acids: CASSRGGPYNEQFF. The chain carries TRBV11-3 and TRBJ2-1, with 8 bases identical to TRBD2. The V and J ends lost 5 bases and 2 bases, in that order; junction bases with no gene match: 2. The CDR3 spans 14 residues. Germline V lookup: CDR1 SGHNT, CDR2 YENEEA.

At least ten counts were recorded for this clone. The gene calls are TRBV5-6 and TRBJ2-1; 7 nucleotides align to TRBD1. V lost 3 bases and J lost 5; bases outside the gene matches: 8. CDR1 and CDR2 (germline): SGHDT, YYEEEE. The CDR3 runs 15 residues. CDR3 sequence reads: CASSSGQLLNNEQFF. In DNA, the CDR3 is TGTGCCAGCAGCTCGGGACAGCTACTTAACAATGAGCAGTTCTTC.